Below, 23 T cell receptor beta chains from the same sample are listed, as sequenced in a study of CD4 T cells in relation to SARS-CoV-2 and coronaviruses. Method: immunoSEQ multiplex PCR; TCRdb's copy keeps in-frame clones and lacks some. The profile covers some 21,000 clones, with around 80% appearing a single time and approximately 15% taken by the ten largest. The unexposed donors gave CD4+ T cells in about 2011-2018, prior to COVID-19. After roughly ten days of culture, CD4+ T cells were isolated. Their antigen targets remain unknown. Sequences were obtained from CD4+ T cells from PBMCs, cultured in vitro. The source of these receptors is a human donor in good health.

The rearrangement links TRBV18 to TRBJ1-5, with 7 bases lining up with TRBD1. The CDR3 runs 16 residues. V was clipped by 2 bases and J by 7 bases; unmatched bases: 11. Germline CDR1 KGHSH, CDR2 LQKENI. CDR3 in amino acids: CASSPTEGAGKQPQHF. As DNA, the CDR3 is TGTGCCAGCTCACCAACGGAGGGGGCGGGTAAGCAGCCCCAGCATTTT.

Only one count was recorded for this clone. The chain uses TRBV11-3 and TRBJ1-1; TRBD1 is a possible D gene (5 bases). V dropped 5 bases and J dropped 0 bases, with 10 bases sitting between them. The CDR3 is 14 residues long. Germline CDR1 reads SGHNT; CDR2 reads YENEEA. The CDR3 region is CASSVGLMNTEAFF. Here the CDR3 DNA reads TGTGCCAGCAGCGTGGGACTCATGAACACTGAAGCTTTCTTT.

This clone was detected a few times. The gene calls are TRBV12-5 and TRBJ2-1; unclear D gene. CDR1 LGHNT and CDR2 FRNRAP come from the germline V gene. Trimming took 3 bases from V and 7 from J, leaving 4 bases between them. The CDR3 length is 11 residues. The CDR3 DNA reads as TGTGCTAGTGGTTTCCAGAATGAGCAGTTCTTC. Translation gives CASGFQNEQFF.

The V and J genes are TRBV19 and TRBJ2-3, with D maybe TRBD2 (5 bases). Germline V gene data show CDR1 as LNHDA and CDR2 as SQIVND (reference sequence). CDR3 size: 13 residues. V lost 6 bases and J lost 3, with 10 bases in between. CDR3 residues: CASRRAVTDTQYF. DNA of the CDR3: TGTGCCAGTAGGAGGGCCGTTACAGATACGCAGTATTTT.

This clone was detected only once. This rearrangement joins TRBV29-1 to TRBJ2-7; 10 bases map to TRBD2. Trimming at V came to 7 bases and at J to 3 bases, leaving 6 bases not matched to a gene. Germline CDR1 reads SQVTM; CDR2 reads ANQGSEA. The CDR3 consists of 13 residues. Here the CDR3 reads CSALAGGLYEQYF. The CDR3 DNA reads TGCAGCGCATTAGCGGGAGGTCTCTACGAGCAGTACTTC.

The rearrangement uses TRBV6-6 and TRBJ1-5; D perhaps matches TRBD1 (5 bases). The V and J ends lost 2 bases and 4 bases respectively, with 9 bases between them. The CDR3 is 14 residues long. Germline CDR1 MNHNY, CDR2 SVGAGI (reference sequence). CDR3 in amino acids: CASSYPGGNQPQHF. As DNA, the CDR3 is TGTGCCAGCAGTTACCCGGGGGGGAATCAGCCCCAGCATTTT.

The genes are TRBV12-3 or TRBV12-4 and TRBJ2-7, with 7 positions matching TRBD1. The CDR3 loop spans 13 amino acids. The V gene end was trimmed by 6 bases and the J gene end by 3 bases; junction bases not matched to a gene: 5. The CDR3 sequence: CASSRDSNYEQYF. Written as DNA, the CDR3 is TGTGCCAGCAGCCGGGACAGTAACTACGAGCAGTACTTC.

The chain recombines TRBV11-2 with TRBJ2-2; a possible D gene is TRBD1 (5 bases). V lost 3 bases, J lost 8 bases, and 10 bases lay in between. CDR3 length equals 13 residues. The germline gives CDR1 SGHAT, CDR2 FQNNGV. The CDR3 DNA sequence: TGTGCCAGCAGCTTGGTCAGGGCAGGGGAGCTGTTTTTT. As protein: CASSLVRAGELFF.

This clone was seen a single time. V gene TRBV18 combines with J gene TRBJ2-1; 14 bases line up with TRBD2. In germline, CDR1 is KGHSH, CDR2 LQKENI. V lost 3 bases and J lost 10; bases outside the gene matches: 8. CDR3 length: 16 residues. The CDR3 loop reads CASSPGLAGVGREQFF. The DNA for the CDR3 is TGTGCCAGCTCACCGGGACTAGCGGGAGTAGGACGGGAGCAGTTCTTC. The variable domain in full, completed from reference TRBV18 and TRBJ2-1, reads NAGVMQNPRHLVRRRGQEARLRCSPMKGHSHVYWYRQLPEEGLKFMVYLQKENIIDESGMPKERFSAEFPKEGPSILRIQQVVRGDSAAYFCASSPGLAGVGREQFFGPGTRLTVL.

V usage is TRBV28 and J usage is TRBJ2-3, with D maybe TRBD1 (6 bases). The V gene lost 7 bases and the J gene lost 2 bases, with 13 bases spanning the gap. The CDR3 loop spans 14 amino acids. CDR1 and CDR2 (germline): MDHEN, SYDVKM. The CDR3 nucleotides read TGTGCCAGCAACCCGGGACACCCCACAGATACGCAGTATTTT. It translates to CASNPGHPTDTQYF.

The chain uses TRBV28 and TRBJ1-2; D is perhaps TRBD1 (5 bases). CDR1 is MDHEN and CDR2 is SYDVKM in the germline V gene. V lost 3 bases to trimming and J lost 0 bases, with 11 bases between them. The CDR3 contains 15 residues. The CDR3 reads CASSFSWTTNYGYTF. The DNA of the CDR3 is TGTGCCAGCAGTTTCTCTTGGACAACTAACTATGGCTACACCTTC.

This clone was seen just once. V is TRBV30 and J is TRBJ2-1; TRBD2 matches 9 bases. The germline V gene has CDR1 GTSNPN and CDR2 SVGIG (reference sequence). J gave up 0 bases and V 5 bases, and 2 bases lay outside the gene matches. The CDR3 covers 14 residues. The CDR3 loop is CAWDSGSSYNEQFF. DNA for the CDR3: TGTGCCTGGGATAGCGGGAGCTCCTACAATGAGCAGTTCTTC.

This clone was detected only a few times. The J gene is TRBJ1-3, the V gene TRBV5-1; D remains unclear. The CDR3 sequence is 18 residues long. Trimming took off 4 bases at V and 0 bases at J, with 20 bases between the two ends. Germline CDR1 SGHRS, CDR2 YFSETQ. The CDR3 nucleotides are TGCGCCAGCAGCAGTGGGATTTTAGCCGGCGACTCTGGAAACACCATATATTTT. Protein: CASSSGILAGDSGNTIYF.

CDR3 nucleotides: TGTGCCAGCAGTGCTTTTACTACCTACACCGGGGAGCTGTTTTTT. The encoded protein is CASSAFTTYTGELFF. The rearrangement uses TRBV2 and TRBJ2-2; D is unresolved. Germline assignment: CDR1 SNHLY and CDR2 FYNNEI. V was cut by 4 bases and J by 3 bases, with 12 bases left in between. The CDR3 consists of 15 residues.

This rearrangement joins TRBV28 to TRBJ1-2, with 8 bases lining up with TRBD1. The V and J ends lost 2 bases and 4 bases, in that order; junction bases with no gene match: 9. Looked up from germline, CDR1 is MDHEN and CDR2 is SYDVKM. The CDR3 has 16 amino acids. The CDR3 nucleotides read TGTGCCAGCAGTTTACTCGGACAGGGTGGTTTCTATGGCTACACCTTC. It specifies CASSLLGQGGFYGYTF.

The chain joins TRBV5-1 to TRBJ2-5, with no clear D. The CDR3 consists of 12 residues. The V gene's germline CDR1 is SGHRS and CDR2 YFSETQ. V shed 0 bases and J shed 1 base, with 1 base lying between them. For the CDR3, the DNA is TGCGCCAGCAGCTTGGGCCAAGAGACCCAGTACTTC. Translated, it gives CASSLGQETQYF. The whole variable domain, filled in from reference TRBV5-1 and TRBJ2-5, reads KAGVTQTPRYLIKTRGQQVTLSCSPISGHRSVSWYQQTPGQGLQFLFEYFSETQRNKGNFPGRFSGRQFSNSRSEMNVSTLELGDSALYLCASSLGQETQYFGPGTRLLVL.

This clone was picked up a small number of times. The J gene is TRBJ1-1, the V gene TRBV27; tentatively, D is TRBD1 (5 bases). From germline, CDR1 is MNHEY and CDR2 SMNVEV (reference sequence). V was cut by 2 bases and J by 0 bases, with 13 bases left in between. The CDR3 length is 16 residues. CDR3 nucleotides: TGTGCCAGCAGTTTAGGCGCAGGGCGCGTGAACACTGAAGCTTTCTTT. This sequence encodes CASSLGAGRVNTEAFF.

This clone was seen just once. This chain connects TRBV30 to TRBJ1-1; D unresolved. Germline assignment: CDR1 GTSNPN and CDR2 SVGIG (reference sequence). Trimming cost V 3 bases and J 7 bases, with 18 bases left between them. The CDR3 is made up of 14 amino acids. In DNA form, the CDR3 reads TGTGCCTGGAGCGCCCCTTCGGGGTACGGTGAAGCTTTCTTT. Its translation is CAWSAPSGYGEAFF.

V and J are TRBV7-2 and TRBJ1-3; 9 bases are shared with TRBD1. The CDR3 consists of 16 residues. CDR1 and CDR2 (germline): SGHTA, FQGNSA. Trimming at V came to 1 base and at J to 3 bases, leaving 4 bases not matched to a gene. This CDR3 is CASSLVGTGSGNTIYF. The CDR3 region has the DNA TGTGCCAGCAGCTTAGTCGGGACAGGGAGTGGAAACACCATATATTTT. The full variable domain, completed using reference TRBV7-2 and TRBJ1-3, is GAGVSQSPSNKVTEKGKDVELRCDPISGHTALYWYRQSLGQGLEFLIYFQGNSAPDKSGLPSDRFSAERTGGSVSTLTIQRTQQEDSAVYLCASSLVGTGSGNTIYFGEGSWLTVV.

The gene calls are TRBV11-2 and TRBJ2-5; 8 bases are shared with TRBD1. This CDR3 contains 13 residues. CDR1 and CDR2 from the germline V gene are SGHAT and FQNNGV. V lost 4 bases and J lost 5; bases outside the gene matches: 3. Here the CDR3 reads CASSWTGRETQYF. CDR3 nucleotides: TGTGCCAGCAGCTGGACAGGGCGGGAGACCCAGTACTTC.

The J gene is TRBJ1-1, the V gene TRBV20-1; D perhaps matches TRBD1 (6 bases). V lost 3 bases and J 2 bases, leaving 10 bases between the germline ends. There are 13 residues in the CDR3. Germline-derived CDR1 and CDR2 are DFQATT and SNEGSKA (reference sequence). The CDR3 region has the DNA TGCAGTGCTAGTTCAGGGGTAAACACTGAAGCTTTCTTT. Translated, it gives CSASSGVNTEAFF.

This chain connects TRBV19 to TRBJ1-4; TRBD1 agrees at 10 bases. From germline, CDR1 is LNHDA and CDR2 SQIVND (reference sequence). CDR3 length: 12 amino acids. DNA of the CDR3: TGTGGATCGACAGGGGGCTCGGAAAAACTGTTTTTT. Its translation is CGSTGGSEKLFF.

The chain recombines TRBV7-8 with TRBJ2-3; 9 positions match TRBD2. CDR1 is SGHVS and CDR2 is FQNEAQ in the germline V gene. The CDR3 is made up of 15 amino acids. J lost 6 bases, V lost 1 base, and 5 bases had no gene match. Written as DNA, the CDR3 is TGTGCCAGCAGCTTAGACGGGACTAGCAGGGATACGCAGTATTTT. Translating gives CASSLDGTSRDTQYF.